The 29 T cell receptor beta chains below were found in one sample sequenced in a study of T cells in Graves' hyperthyroidism and ophthalmopathy. Amplified TCR beta CDR3 regions came from RNA transcripts. In the first-round RT-PCR of the TCR CDR3, the HTBI primer set was used. TCRdb re-called the multiplex PCR reads with MiXCR, one entry per CDR3 protein. The sample includes approximately 690,000 distinct CDR3 sequences, about 20% of them seen just once. Material for sequencing was blood. Receptor source: a man between 25 and 39 years old with Graves' ophthalmopathy.

This clonotype was detected only a few times. This chain links TRBV6-1 with TRBJ2-1; D is unresolved. V lost 0 bases and J lost 1, with 7 bases in between. Germline-derived CDR1 and CDR2 are MNHNS and SASEGT. The CDR3 consists of 15 residues. The CDR3: CASSEAPGSYNEQFF. The DNA for the CDR3 is TGTGCCAGCAGTGAAGCGCCCGGTTCCTACAATGAGCAGTTCTTC.

This clonotype has more than one count but fewer than ten. The chain uses TRBV15 and TRBJ2-5; the match to TRBD2 covers 10 bases. Trimming at V came to 5 bases and at J to 6 bases, leaving 9 bases not matched to a gene. CDR3 length: 15 amino acids. CDR1 and CDR2 from the germline V gene are LNHNV and YYDKDF (reference sequence). The CDR3 nucleotides are TGTGCCACCAGCCAGACTAGCGGGTTAGAAAAGACCCAGTACTTC. Protein sequence: CATSQTSGLEKTQYF.

The genes are TRBV28 and TRBJ2-5; 7 bases map to TRBD1. This CDR3 comprises 15 residues. Per germline, CDR1 MDHEN and CDR2 SYDVKM. Trimming at V came to 2 bases and at J to 2 bases, leaving 5 bases not matched to a gene. The CDR3 DNA reads TGTGCCAGCAGTTTAGAGGGACAGATTCAAGAGACCCAGTACTTC. This sequence encodes CASSLEGQIQETQYF.

The gene calls are TRBV7-2 and TRBJ2-7; the match to TRBD2 covers 14 bases. V shed 3 bases and J 5 bases; nucleotides not matched to a gene: 6. This CDR3 spans 16 amino acids. Germline V gene data show CDR1 as SGHTA and CDR2 as FQGNSA. The CDR3 nucleotides are TGTGCCAGCAGCTTGGGGACTAGCGGGAGAGGGAACGAGCAGTACTTC. Its translation is CASSLGTSGRGNEQYF.

Ten or more counts support this clonotype. The chain uses TRBV5-6 and TRBJ1-1, with D hard to call. Trimming took off 4 bases at V and 0 bases at J, with 13 bases between the two ends. The germline CDR1 and CDR2 sequences are SGHDT and YYEEEE. This CDR3 is 15 amino acids long. CDR3 sequence reads: CASSPRGSLNTEAFF. The CDR3 DNA sequence: TGTGCCAGCAGCCCCCGCGGCAGCTTGAACACTGAAGCTTTCTTT. The full variable domain, in which reference TRBV5-6 and TRBJ1-1 provide the parts outside the CDR3, is DAGVTQSPTHLIKTRGQQVTLRCSPKSGHDTVSWYQQALGQGPQFIFQYYEEEERQRGNFPDRFSGHQFPNYSSELNVNALLLGDSALYLCASSPRGSLNTEAFFGQGTRLTVV.

This clonotype was picked up a small number of times. The rearrangement joins TRBV5-5 to TRBJ2-3; D remains ambiguous. Trimming cost V 4 bases and J 2 bases, with 14 bases left between them. The CDR3 is 15 residues long. Germline-derived CDR1 and CDR2 are SGHKS and YYEKEE (reference sequence). The CDR3 here is CASSGPGINTDTQYF. The CDR3 region has the DNA TGTGCCAGCAGCGGGCCGGGCATCAACACAGATACGCAGTATTTT. Complete variable domain (other parts from reference TRBV5-5 and TRBJ2-3): DAGVTQSPTHLIKTRGQQVTLRCSPISGHKSVSWYQQVLGQGPQFIFQYYEKEERGRGNFPDRFSARQFPNYSSELNVNALLLGDSALYLCASSGPGINTDTQYFGPGTRLTVL.

The chain recombines TRBV28 with TRBJ2-3; weak D call: TRBD2 (6 bases). CDR1 and CDR2 (germline): MDHEN, SYDVKM. The CDR3 runs to 14 residues. V lost 7 bases and J lost 0, with 11 bases in between. This chain's CDR3 is CASISAGSTDTQYF. In DNA form, the CDR3 reads TGTGCCAGCATATCAGCGGGTAGCACAGATACGCAGTATTTT.

This clonotype has just a few counts. This chain links TRBV28 with TRBJ2-1; D unresolved. The germline V and J ends were trimmed by 4 bases and 7 bases, with 11 bases remaining between them. This CDR3 has 13 amino acids. The V gene's germline CDR1 is MDHEN and CDR2 SYDVKM. CDR3 sequence reads: CASSWTPRNEQFF. The CDR3 nucleotides are TGTGCCAGCAGTTGGACCCCTCGGAATGAGCAGTTCTTC.

The chain carries TRBV11-2 and TRBJ1-6; 7 bases map to TRBD1. The CDR3 length is 17 residues. V was clipped by 5 bases and J by 0 bases; unmatched bases: 7. Germline CDR1 is SGHAT and CDR2 is FQNNGV. This CDR3 is CASSTEGQSSYNSPLHF. In nucleotides, the CDR3 is TGTGCCAGCAGCACAGAGGGACAGAGCTCCTATAATTCACCCCTCCACTTT.

This clonotype was detected a few times. The rearrangement uses TRBV5-4 and TRBJ2-1, with 13 nucleotides matching TRBD2. The germline V gene encodes CDR1 SGHNT and CDR2 YYREEE (reference sequence). The CDR3 extends over 17 amino acids. Trimming took 0 bases from V and 6 from J; bases not matched to a gene: 6. Written as DNA, the CDR3 is TGTGCCAGCAGCTTGGCCGCGGGGACTAGCGGGGTCAATGAGCAGTTCTTC. Its protein is CASSLAAGTSGVNEQFF.

The V and J genes are TRBV7-9 and TRBJ1-3; 8 nucleotides line up with TRBD1. From germline, CDR1 is SEHNR and CDR2 FQNEAQ (reference sequence). The CDR3 has 16 residues. J was trimmed by 0 bases and V by 5 bases; bases with no gene match: 6. The CDR3 is CASSTPDRDSGNTIYF. CDR3 in DNA: TGTGCCAGCAGCACCCCGGACAGGGACTCTGGAAACACCATATATTTT. Supplemented by reference TRBV7-9 and TRBJ1-3, the full variable domain reads DTGVSQNPRHKITKRGQNVTFRCDPISEHNRLYWYRQTLGQGPEFLTYFQNEAQLEKSRLLSDRFSAERPKGSFSTLEIQRTEQGDSAMYLCASSTPDRDSGNTIYFGEGSWLTVV.

This clonotype turned up a few times. The chain recombines TRBV3-1 with TRBJ2-7, with 8 bases fitting TRBD2. The CDR3 totals 15 residues. The trim removed 1 base at V and 2 bases at J, leaving 4 bases unmatched. Germline V gives CDR1 LGHDT, CDR2 YNNKEL (reference sequence). The CDR3 spells CASSQGAGVAYEQYF. The DNA for the CDR3 is TGTGCCAGCAGCCAAGGAGCGGGAGTAGCCTACGAGCAGTACTTC.

There are many counts of this clonotype. This sequence joins TRBV7-3 and TRBJ2-2; D may be TRBD2 (5 bases). Trimming stripped 8 bases from V and 1 base from J, with 5 bases between. Per germline, CDR1 SGHTA and CDR2 FQGTGA. This CDR3 has 12 amino acids. The CDR3 DNA is TGTGCCAGCCGGGAGAACACCGGGGAGCTGTTTTTT. It translates to CASRENTGELFF.

Remarks on this clonotype: It may be a read error: a sequence one base away is much more abundant. The rearrangement links TRBV20-1 to TRBJ2-7; possibly TRBD2 for D (6 bases). Germline lookup yields CDR1 DFQATT and CDR2 SNEGSKA (reference sequence). The CDR3 is made up of 16 amino acids. The V end lost 4 bases, the J end lost 2 bases, and 21 bases lay between the germline ends. In nucleotides, the CDR3 is TGCAGTGCTAAAGCCTCGAACGGGAGTGGGACCTACGAGCAGTACTTC. Protein sequence: CSAKASNGSGTYEQYF.

V and J are TRBV3-1 and TRBJ2-1, with D possibly TRBD1 on 7 matching bases. The CDR3 is made up of 15 amino acids. V was shortened by 7 bases and J by 0 bases, with 13 bases between the two germline ends. CDR1 and CDR2 (germline): LGHDT, YNNKEL (reference sequence). The DNA of the CDR3 is TGTGCCAGCAAGCCAGGGGGGAGCTCCTACAATGAGCAGTTCTTC. Its protein product is CASKPGGSSYNEQFF.

The V gene is TRBV4-2, the J gene TRBJ2-5, with D unresolved. The CDR3 totals 16 residues. CDR1 is LGHNA, CDR2 YNFKEQ, per germline. V lost 5 bases and J lost 2, with 18 bases in between. CDR3 in amino acids: CASSLSRARGQETQYF. The CDR3 coding sequence is TGTGCCAGCAGCTTGTCAAGGGCACGCGGACAAGAGACCCAGTACTTC.

V usage is TRBV20-1 and J usage is TRBJ1-6, with TRBD1 matching 9 bases. Trimming removed 5 bases from V and 8 bases from J; junction bases left unmatched: 4. Per the germline V gene, CDR1 is DFQATT and CDR2 is SNEGSKA (reference sequence). The CDR3 covers 13 residues. The DNA of the CDR3 is TGCAGTGCTCAAGGACAGGGGTATTCACCCCTCCACTTT. This gives the protein CSAQGQGYSPLHF.

This clonotype was counted ten times or more. The V and J genes are TRBV10-3 and TRBJ1-1, with D maybe TRBD1 (5 bases). Germline lookup yields CDR1 ENHRY and CDR2 SYGVKD. The V and J ends lost 4 bases and 4 bases respectively, with 10 bases between them. This CDR3 has 13 residues. This CDR3 is CAISARGGTEAFF. The CDR3, as DNA: TGTGCCATCAGTGCCCGCGGGGGCACTGAAGCTTTCTTT.

This clonotype was counted a few times. V usage is TRBV7-2 and J usage is TRBJ2-7; TRBD2 is a possible D gene (7 bases). V lost 5 bases and J lost 9, with 17 bases in between. The CDR3 covers 13 residues. Germline V gene sequence: CDR1 SGHTA, CDR2 FQGNSA. CDR3 sequence (DNA): TGTGCCAGCAGCCAGGGGCGGGAGAACGTGCAGTACTTC. Protein sequence: CASSQGRENVQYF.

The CDR3 DNA reads as TGCGCCAGCAGGATCAATGGCAGGGGAAAGGGGTACGAGCAGTACTTC. Protein sequence: CASRINGRGKGYEQYF. This chain connects TRBV5-1 to TRBJ2-7; a possible D gene is TRBD1 (6 bases). The CDR3 totals 16 residues. V was shortened by 5 bases and J by 4 bases, with 22 bases between the two germline ends. Per germline, CDR1 SGHRS and CDR2 YFSETQ.

The gene calls are TRBV5-1 and TRBJ2-1, with 11 bases identical to TRBD2. Trimming at V came to 1 base and at J to 4 bases, leaving 10 bases not matched to a gene. This CDR3 comprises 18 residues. Germline-derived CDR1 and CDR2 are SGHRS and YFSETQ. In DNA form, the CDR3 reads TGCGCCAGCAGCTTGAAAACCCCGACTAGCGGGATTTACAATGAGCAGTTCTTC. Translating gives CASSLKTPTSGIYNEQFF.

J is TRBJ1-5 and V is TRBV2, with unresolved D. The CDR3 has 13 residues. The germline V and J ends were trimmed by 6 bases and 5 bases, with 11 bases remaining between them. Germline CDR1 is SNHLY and CDR2 is FYNNEI. CDR3 region: CASRRETDQPQHF. The CDR3 region has the DNA TGTGCCAGCAGGAGAGAAACCGATCAGCCCCAGCATTTT.

This rearrangement joins TRBV7-9 to TRBJ2-7; D remains unclear. The V gene lost 5 bases and the J gene lost 0 bases, with 11 bases spanning the gap. Germline V gives CDR1 SEHNR, CDR2 FQNEAQ (reference sequence). The CDR3 is 14 amino acids. DNA of the CDR3: TGTGCCAGCAGCCCAAAATTCAACTCCTACGAGCAGTACTTC. Translating gives CASSPKFNSYEQYF.

This clonotype was observed many times. The chain has TRBV20-1 and TRBJ2-7, with 9 bases aligning to TRBD2. The CDR3 is 15 amino acids. Per germline, CDR1 DFQATT and CDR2 SNEGSKA (reference sequence). Trimming cost V 1 base and J 2 bases; bases outside gene matches: 6. CDR3 sequence reads: CSARVGGRVTYEQYF. CDR3 DNA sequence: TGCAGTGCTAGAGTAGGCGGGAGGGTAACCTACGAGCAGTACTTC.

This sequence joins TRBV28 and TRBJ1-5, with 7 bases identical to TRBD1. CDR1 is MDHEN and CDR2 is SYDVKM in the germline V gene. The CDR3 has 15 amino acids. The V and J ends lost 4 bases and 0 bases, in that order; junction bases with no gene match: 3. As DNA, the CDR3 is TGTGCCAGCAGTTCAGGGACAGTTAGCAATCAGCCCCAGCATTTT. This sequence encodes CASSSGTVSNQPQHF.

The rearrangement links TRBV28 to TRBJ2-1; 9 nucleotides line up with TRBD2. CDR3 length: 14 residues. Trimming at V came to 4 bases and at J to 6 bases, leaving 4 bases not matched to a gene. Germline V lookup: CDR1 MDHEN, CDR2 SYDVKM. The CDR3: CASSSAGGPNEQFF. DNA of the CDR3: TGTGCCAGCAGTTCAGCGGGAGGTCCCAATGAGCAGTTCTTC.

V gene TRBV20-1 combines with J gene TRBJ2-2; maybe TRBD1 (6 bases). V was shortened by 3 bases and J by 5 bases, with 16 bases between the two germline ends. The germline gives CDR1 DFQATT, CDR2 SNEGSKA (reference sequence). The CDR3 has 15 amino acids. CDR3 loop: CSARGASIRTGELFF. The CDR3 DNA follows: TGCAGTGCTAGGGGGGCGTCGATCAGGACCGGGGAGCTGTTTTTT.

The table lists this clonotype with a few counts. V and J are TRBV5-6 and TRBJ2-7, with 11 bases matching TRBD1. CDR3 length: 15 residues. V gave up 4 bases and J gave up 2 bases; unmatched junction bases: 5. Germline lookup yields CDR1 SGHDT and CDR2 YYEEEE. CDR3 protein: CASSRRGQGAYEQYF. Written as DNA, the CDR3 is TGTGCCAGCAGCCGGAGGGGACAGGGGGCCTACGAGCAGTACTTC.

The sample holds a few counts of this clonotype. This chain joins TRBV24-1 and TRBJ2-2, with D unresolved. This CDR3 spans 14 amino acids. CDR1 KGHDR and CDR2 SFDVKD come from the germline V gene. V gave up 1 base and J gave up 4 bases, with 6 bases separating them. The CDR3, as DNA: TGTGCCACCAGTGATTTCCCACTCACCGGGGAGCTGTTTTTT. It codes for CATSDFPLTGELFF.